This T cell receptor (beta chain) was observed in a study of control samples from healthy donors and cancer patients. The method was immunoSEQ multiplex PCR; TCRdb's version includes in-frame clones alone and lacks a portion of them. The repertoire holds about 96,000 clones, roughly 93% seen once, with less than 10% in the top ten. This clonotype originated in a young man in good health. Sequences were obtained from blood.

CDR3 in amino acids: CASSLWGTGELFF. The CDR3 nucleotides are TGTGCCAGCTCTCTGTGGGGCACCGGGGAGCTGTTTTTT. The V gene is TRBV5-6, the J gene TRBJ2-2; no firm D call. This CDR3 region has 13 residues. Germline CDR1 SGHDT, CDR2 YYEEEE. Trimming took off 7 bases at V and 4 bases at J, with 11 bases between the two ends. Drawing the rest from reference TRBV5-6 and TRBJ2-2, the complete variable domain is DAGVTQSPTHLIKTRGQQVTLRCSPKSGHDTVSWYQQALGQGPQFIFQYYEEEERQRGNFPDRFSGHQFPNYSSELNVNALLLGDSALYLCASSLWGTGELFFGEGSRLTVL.